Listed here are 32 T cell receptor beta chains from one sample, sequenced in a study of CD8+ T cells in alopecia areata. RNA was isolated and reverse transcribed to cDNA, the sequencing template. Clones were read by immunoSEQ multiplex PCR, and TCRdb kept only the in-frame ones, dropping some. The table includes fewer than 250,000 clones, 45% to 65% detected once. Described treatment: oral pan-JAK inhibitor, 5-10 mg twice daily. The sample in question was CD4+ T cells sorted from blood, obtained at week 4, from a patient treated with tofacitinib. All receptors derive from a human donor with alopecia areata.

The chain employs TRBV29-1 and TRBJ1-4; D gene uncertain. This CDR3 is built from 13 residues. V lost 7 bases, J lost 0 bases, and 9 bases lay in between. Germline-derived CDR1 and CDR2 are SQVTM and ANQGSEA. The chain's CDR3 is CSAGSATNEKLFF. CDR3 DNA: TGCAGCGCTGGATCTGCAACTAATGAAAAACTGTTTTTT.

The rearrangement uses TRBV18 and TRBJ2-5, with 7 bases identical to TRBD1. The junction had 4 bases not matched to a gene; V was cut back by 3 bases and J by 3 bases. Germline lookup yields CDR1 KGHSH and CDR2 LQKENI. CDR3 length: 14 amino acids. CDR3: CASSPPGGKETQYF. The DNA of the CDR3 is TGTGCCAGCTCACCGCCAGGGGGTAAAGAGACCCAGTACTTC.

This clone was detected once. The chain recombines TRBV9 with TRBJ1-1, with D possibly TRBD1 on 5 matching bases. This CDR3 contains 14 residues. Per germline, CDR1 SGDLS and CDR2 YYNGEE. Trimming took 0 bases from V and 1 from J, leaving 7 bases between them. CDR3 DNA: TGTGCCAGCAGCGTAGGAGGGGAGAACACTGAAGCTTTCTTT. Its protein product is CASSVGGENTEAFF.

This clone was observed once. The CDR3 here is CASSQGASPQMEQYF. In DNA form, the CDR3 reads TGTGCCAGCAGCCAGGGCGCCAGCCCCCAAATGGAGCAGTACTTC. V usage is TRBV9 and J usage is TRBJ2-7, with D perhaps matching TRBD1 (5 bases). V lost 4 bases and J 7 bases, leaving 21 bases between the germline ends. The CDR3 is made up of 15 amino acids. Germline-derived CDR1 and CDR2 are SGDLS and YYNGEE.

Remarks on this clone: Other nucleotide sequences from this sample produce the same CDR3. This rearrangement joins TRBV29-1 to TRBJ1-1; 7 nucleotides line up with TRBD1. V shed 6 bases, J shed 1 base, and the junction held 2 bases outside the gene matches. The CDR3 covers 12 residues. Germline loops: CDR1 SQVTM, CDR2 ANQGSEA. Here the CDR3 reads CSVDRRNTEAFF. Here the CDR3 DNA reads TGCAGCGTGGACAGGAGGAACACTGAAGCTTTCTTT.

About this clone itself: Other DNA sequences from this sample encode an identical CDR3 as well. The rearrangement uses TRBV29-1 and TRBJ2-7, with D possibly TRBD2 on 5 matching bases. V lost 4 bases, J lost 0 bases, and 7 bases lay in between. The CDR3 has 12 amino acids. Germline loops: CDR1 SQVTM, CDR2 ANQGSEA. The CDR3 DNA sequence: TGCAGCGTTGCTGGGAGCTCCTACGAGCAGTACTTC. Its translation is CSVAGSSYEQYF.

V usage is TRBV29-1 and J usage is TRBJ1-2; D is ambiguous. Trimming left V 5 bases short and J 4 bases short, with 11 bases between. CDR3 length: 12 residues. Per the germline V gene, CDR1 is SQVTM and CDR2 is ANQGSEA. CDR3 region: CSVSQEGYGYTF. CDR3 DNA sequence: TGCAGCGTTTCGCAGGAAGGCTATGGCTACACCTTC.

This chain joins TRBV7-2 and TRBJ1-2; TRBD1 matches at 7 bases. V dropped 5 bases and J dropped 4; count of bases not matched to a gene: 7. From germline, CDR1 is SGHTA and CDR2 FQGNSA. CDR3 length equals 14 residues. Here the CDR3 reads CASSPTNRGYGYTF. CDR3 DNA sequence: TGTGCCAGCAGCCCAACCAACAGGGGCTATGGCTACACCTTC.

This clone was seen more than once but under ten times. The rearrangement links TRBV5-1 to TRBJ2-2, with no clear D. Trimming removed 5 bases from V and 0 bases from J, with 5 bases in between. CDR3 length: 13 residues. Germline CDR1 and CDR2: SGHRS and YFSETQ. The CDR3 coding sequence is TGCGCCAGCAGTCCAGCGAACACCGGGGAGCTGTTTTTT. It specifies CASSPANTGELFF. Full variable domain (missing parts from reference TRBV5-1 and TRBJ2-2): KAGVTQTPRYLIKTRGQQVTLSCSPISGHRSVSWYQQTPGQGLQFLFEYFSETQRNKGNFPGRFSGRQFSNSRSEMNVSTLELGDSALYLCASSPANTGELFFGEGSRLTVL.

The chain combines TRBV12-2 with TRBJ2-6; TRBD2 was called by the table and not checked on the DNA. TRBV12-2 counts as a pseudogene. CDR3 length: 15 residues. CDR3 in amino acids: CDQEGVNSGANVLTF. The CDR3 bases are TGTGACCAGGAGGGAGTTAACTCTGGGGCCAACGTCCTGACTTTC.

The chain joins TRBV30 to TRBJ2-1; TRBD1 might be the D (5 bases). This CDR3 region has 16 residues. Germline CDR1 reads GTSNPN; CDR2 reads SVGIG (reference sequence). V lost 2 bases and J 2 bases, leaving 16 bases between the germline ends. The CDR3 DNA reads TGTGCCTGGAGTCCACCCCCGGCACAGGCCTACAATGAGCAGTTCTTC. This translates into CAWSPPPAQAYNEQFF. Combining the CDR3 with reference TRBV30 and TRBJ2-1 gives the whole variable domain SQTIHQWPATLVQPVGSPLSLECTVEGTSNPNLYWYRQAAGRGLQLLFYSVGIGQISSEVPQNLSASRPQDRQFILSSKKLLLSDSGFYLCAWSPPPAQAYNEQFFGPGTRLTVL.

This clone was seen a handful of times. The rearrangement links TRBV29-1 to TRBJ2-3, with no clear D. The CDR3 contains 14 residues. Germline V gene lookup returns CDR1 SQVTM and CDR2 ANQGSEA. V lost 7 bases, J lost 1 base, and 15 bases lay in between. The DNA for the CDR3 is TGCAGCGCCCGGGTAAGCCTTGGCACAGATACGCAGTATTTT. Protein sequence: CSARVSLGTDTQYF.

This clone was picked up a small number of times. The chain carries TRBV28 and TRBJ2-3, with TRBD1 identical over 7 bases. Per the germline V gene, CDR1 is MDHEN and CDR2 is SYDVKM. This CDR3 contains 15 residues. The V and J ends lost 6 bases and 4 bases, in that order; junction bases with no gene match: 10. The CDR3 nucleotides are TGTGCCAGCAGGCCGACAGGGAAAGTCGCAGATACGCAGTATTTT. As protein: CASRPTGKVADTQYF.

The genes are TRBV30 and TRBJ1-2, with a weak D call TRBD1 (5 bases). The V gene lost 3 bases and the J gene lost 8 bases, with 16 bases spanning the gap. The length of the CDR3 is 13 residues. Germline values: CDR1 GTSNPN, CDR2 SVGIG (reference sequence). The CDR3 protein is CAWSPPVRVGYTF. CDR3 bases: TGTGCCTGGAGCCCCCCCGTCAGGGTGGGCTACACCTTC.

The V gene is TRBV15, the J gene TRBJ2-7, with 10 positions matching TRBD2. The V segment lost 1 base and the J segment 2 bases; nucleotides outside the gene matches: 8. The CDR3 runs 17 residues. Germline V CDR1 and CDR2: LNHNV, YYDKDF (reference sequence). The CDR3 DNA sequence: TGTGCCACCAGCAGAGGAAGGCCTAGCGGGGGTGCCTACGAGCAGTACTTC. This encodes CATSRGRPSGGAYEQYF.

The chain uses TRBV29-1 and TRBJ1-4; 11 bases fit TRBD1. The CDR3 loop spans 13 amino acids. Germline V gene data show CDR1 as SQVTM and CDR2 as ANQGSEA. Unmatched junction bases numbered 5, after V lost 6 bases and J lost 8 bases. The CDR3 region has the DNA TGCAGCGTCTCCCGGGACAGGGGGGAAAAACTGTTTTTT. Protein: CSVSRDRGEKLFF.

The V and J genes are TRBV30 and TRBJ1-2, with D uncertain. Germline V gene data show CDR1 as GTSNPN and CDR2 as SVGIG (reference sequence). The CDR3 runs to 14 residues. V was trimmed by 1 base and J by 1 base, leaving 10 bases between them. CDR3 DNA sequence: TGTGCCTGGAGTGGGGCAGGAAGTAACTATGGCTACACCTTC. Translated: CAWSGAGSNYGYTF.

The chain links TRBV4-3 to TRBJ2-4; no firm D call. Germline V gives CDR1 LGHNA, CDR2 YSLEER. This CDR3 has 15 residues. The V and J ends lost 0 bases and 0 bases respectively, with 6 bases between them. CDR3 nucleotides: TGCGCCAGCAGCCAAGATCTACTAGCCAAAAACATTCAGTACTTC. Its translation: CASSQDLLAKNIQYF.

CDR3 DNA sequence: TGCGCCAGCAACCCCCTAGCGGGAGGAGAGGGTGAGCAGTTCTTC. As protein: CASNPLAGGEGEQFF. The J gene is TRBJ2-1, the V gene TRBV5-1, with TRBD2 matching 11 bases. The ends lost 6 bases at V and 9 bases at J; junction bases unmatched: 11. CDR3 length equals 15 residues. The germline gives CDR1 SGHRS, CDR2 YFSETQ.

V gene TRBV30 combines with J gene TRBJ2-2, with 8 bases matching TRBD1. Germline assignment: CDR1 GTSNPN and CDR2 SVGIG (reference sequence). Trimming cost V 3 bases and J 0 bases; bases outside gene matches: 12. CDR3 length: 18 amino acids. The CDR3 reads CAWRAPFDRGSNTGELFF. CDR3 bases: TGTGCCTGGAGAGCACCCTTCGACAGGGGATCGAACACCGGGGAGCTGTTTTTT.

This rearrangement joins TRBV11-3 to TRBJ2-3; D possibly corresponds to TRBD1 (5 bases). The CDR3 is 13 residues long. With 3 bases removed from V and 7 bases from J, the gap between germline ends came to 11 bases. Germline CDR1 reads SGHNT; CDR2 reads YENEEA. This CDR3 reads CASSFGRAHTQYF. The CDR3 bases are TGTGCCAGCAGCTTTGGCAGGGCCCATACGCAGTATTTT.

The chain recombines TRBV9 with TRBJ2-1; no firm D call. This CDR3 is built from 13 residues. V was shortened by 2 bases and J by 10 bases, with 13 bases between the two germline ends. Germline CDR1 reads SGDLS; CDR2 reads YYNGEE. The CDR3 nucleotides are TGTGCCAGCAGCGTCCCGAAACTGGGCGAGCAGTTCTTC. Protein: CASSVPKLGEQFF.

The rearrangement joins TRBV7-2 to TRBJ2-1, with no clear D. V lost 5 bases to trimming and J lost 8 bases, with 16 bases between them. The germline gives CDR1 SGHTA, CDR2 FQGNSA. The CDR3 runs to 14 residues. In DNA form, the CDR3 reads TGTGCCAGCAGCGCAGGAGCCCTTAGTCATGAGCAGTTCTTC. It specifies CASSAGALSHEQFF.

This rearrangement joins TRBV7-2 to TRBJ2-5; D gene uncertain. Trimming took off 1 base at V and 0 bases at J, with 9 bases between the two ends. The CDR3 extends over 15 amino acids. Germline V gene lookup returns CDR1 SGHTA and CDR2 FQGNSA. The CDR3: CASSLDGEYQETQYF. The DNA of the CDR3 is TGTGCCAGCAGCTTAGACGGAGAGTACCAAGAGACCCAGTACTTC.

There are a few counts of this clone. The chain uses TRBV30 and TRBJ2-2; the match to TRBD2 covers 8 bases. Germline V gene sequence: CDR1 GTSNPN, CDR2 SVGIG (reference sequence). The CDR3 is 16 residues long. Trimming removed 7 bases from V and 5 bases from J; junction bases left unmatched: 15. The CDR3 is CASRPGLAGGTGELFF. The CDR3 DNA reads TGTGCCTCCAGACCAGGACTGGCGGGAGGTACCGGGGAGCTGTTTTTT. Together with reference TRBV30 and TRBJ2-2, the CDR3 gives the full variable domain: SQTIHQWPATLVQPVGSPLSLECTVEGTSNPNLYWYRQAAGRGLQLLFYSVGIGQISSEVPQNLSASRPQDRQFILSSKKLLLSDSGFYLCASRPGLAGGTGELFFGEGSRLTVL.

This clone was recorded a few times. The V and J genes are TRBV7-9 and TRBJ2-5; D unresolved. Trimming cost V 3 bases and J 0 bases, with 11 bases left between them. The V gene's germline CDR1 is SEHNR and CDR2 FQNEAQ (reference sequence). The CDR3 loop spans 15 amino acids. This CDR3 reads CASSFIGPYQETQYF. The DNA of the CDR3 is TGTGCCAGCAGCTTTATTGGTCCTTACCAAGAGACCCAGTACTTC.

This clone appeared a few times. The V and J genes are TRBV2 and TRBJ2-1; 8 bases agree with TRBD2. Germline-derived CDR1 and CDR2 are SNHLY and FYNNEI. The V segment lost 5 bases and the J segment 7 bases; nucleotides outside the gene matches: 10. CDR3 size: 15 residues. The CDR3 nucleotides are TGTGCCAGCAGTACAAGCGGGAGAGTGGAAAATGAGCAGTTCTTC. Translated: CASSTSGRVENEQFF.

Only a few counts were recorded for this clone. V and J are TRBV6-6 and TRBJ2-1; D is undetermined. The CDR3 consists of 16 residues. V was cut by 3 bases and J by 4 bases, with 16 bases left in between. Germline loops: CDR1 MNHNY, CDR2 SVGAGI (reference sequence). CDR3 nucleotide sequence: TGTGCCAGCAGTTATGTGGTCCCCTCTGGGTACAATGAGCAGTTCTTC. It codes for CASSYVVPSGYNEQFF.

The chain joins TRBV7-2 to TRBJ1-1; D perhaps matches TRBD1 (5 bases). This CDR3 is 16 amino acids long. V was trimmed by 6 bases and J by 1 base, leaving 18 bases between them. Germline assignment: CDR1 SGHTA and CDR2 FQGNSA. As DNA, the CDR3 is TGTGCCAGCAGTACTCCCCTTGCAGGGAGGAACACTGAAGCTTTCTTT. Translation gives CASSTPLAGRNTEAFF.

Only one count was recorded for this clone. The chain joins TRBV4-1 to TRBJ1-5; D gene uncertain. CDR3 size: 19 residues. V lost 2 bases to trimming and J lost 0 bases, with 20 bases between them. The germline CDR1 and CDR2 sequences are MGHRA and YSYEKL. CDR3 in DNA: TGCGCCAGCAGCCAACGAGGACCGGTAGGCGATAATAGCAATCAGCCCCAGCATTTT. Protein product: CASSQRGPVGDNSNQPQHF.

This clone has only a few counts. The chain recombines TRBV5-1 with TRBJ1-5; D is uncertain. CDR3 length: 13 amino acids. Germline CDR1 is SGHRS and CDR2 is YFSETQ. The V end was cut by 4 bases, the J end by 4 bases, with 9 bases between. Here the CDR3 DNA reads TGCGCCAGCAGCCCGGACGGTAATCAGCCCCAGCATTTT. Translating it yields CASSPDGNQPQHF.

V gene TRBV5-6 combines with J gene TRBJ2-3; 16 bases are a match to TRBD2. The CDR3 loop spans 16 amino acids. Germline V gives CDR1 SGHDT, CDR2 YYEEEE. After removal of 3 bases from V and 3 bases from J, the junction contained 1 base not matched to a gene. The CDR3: CASSWGLAGGTDTQYF. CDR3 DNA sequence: TGTGCCAGCAGCTGGGGACTAGCGGGAGGGACAGATACGCAGTATTTT.